These 28 T cell receptor beta chains share one sample of origin, sequenced in a study of beta chain features in type 1 diabetes. The authors reverse transcribed all of the isolated RNA, so sequencing captured expressed TCRB transcripts. Some clones are missing from TCRdb's copy, which holds only in-frame ones; the method was immunoSEQ multiplex PCR. The sample lists 300,000 to 450,000 clones, over 10% seen once, with 0.017% in the top ten. Material for sequencing was naive CD4+ T cells from blood. The receptors were sampled from a man between 18 and 35 years old in good health.

A note on this clone: Additional DNA sequences in this sample encode the identical CDR3. The V gene is TRBV9, the J gene TRBJ1-5; no clear D gene. The germline V gene has CDR1 SGDLS and CDR2 YYNGEE. The CDR3 is made up of 14 amino acids. V lost 0 bases and J lost 0, with 4 bases in between. CDR3 coding DNA: TGTGCCAGCAGCGTAGACTATAGCAATCAGCCCCAGCATTTT. Amino acids: CASSVDYSNQPQHF.

In this sample, this clone turned up a few times. DNA for the CDR3: TGCGCCAGCAGCAACCGGACAGGGGATGGGACTGAAGCTTTCTTT. Translating it yields CASSNRTGDGTEAFF. This chain links TRBV5-1 with TRBJ1-1, with 9 nucleotides matching TRBD1. The V segment lost 4 bases and the J segment 5 bases; nucleotides outside the gene matches: 9. The germline V gene encodes CDR1 SGHRS and CDR2 YFSETQ. The CDR3 runs 15 residues.

The rearrangement joins TRBV5-4 to TRBJ1-1; no definite D call. Per germline, CDR1 SGHNT and CDR2 YYREEE (reference sequence). V was pared by 4 bases and J by 4 bases, with 11 bases between. The CDR3 totals 13 residues. CDR3 protein: CASSPTEGTEAFF. The DNA of the CDR3 is TGTGCCAGCAGCCCCACAGAGGGCACTGAAGCTTTCTTT.

This clone was detected a few times. This CDR3 reads CASRPTSEAETQYF. DNA of the CDR3: TGTGCCAGCAGACCAACTAGCGAGGCAGAGACCCAGTACTTC. The V and J genes are TRBV28 and TRBJ2-5; 7 nucleotides match TRBD2. CDR1 is MDHEN, CDR2 SYDVKM, per germline. The CDR3 contains 14 residues. With 6 bases clipped from V and 4 bases from J, the junction kept 8 bases outside the gene matches.

The chain links TRBV29-1 to TRBJ2-1, with 9 bases that match TRBD2. The ends lost 6 bases at V and 11 bases at J; junction bases unmatched: 14. Looked up from germline, CDR1 is SQVTM and CDR2 is ANQGSEA. This CDR3 region has 14 residues. CDR3 amino acids: CSVQTSGNTMKQFF. As DNA, the CDR3 is TGCAGCGTACAGACTAGCGGTAATACAATGAAGCAGTTCTTC.

J is TRBJ1-4 and V is TRBV4-2; 9 nucleotides agree with TRBD1. The germline gives CDR1 LGHNA, CDR2 YNFKEQ. V gave up 0 bases and J gave up 2 bases; unmatched junction bases: 7. CDR3 size: 18 residues. For the CDR3, the DNA is TGTGCCAGCAGCCAAGATCCACCCGGACAGGGGACTAATGAAAAACTGTTTTTT. It codes for CASSQDPPGQGTNEKLFF.

This clone came up a few times. The chain is built from TRBV7-2 and TRBJ2-3; TRBD2 is a possible D gene (5 bases). The CDR3 totals 11 residues. The ends were cut back, 5 bases at V and 9 bases at J, with 9 bases in the middle. Germline-derived CDR1 and CDR2 are SGHTA and FQGNSA. CDR3 amino acids: CASSPRRTQYF. The DNA of the CDR3 is TGTGCCAGCAGCCCCCGGAGGACGCAGTATTTT.

CDR3 region: CAWSGAGESYNEQFF. The CDR3 region has the DNA TGTGCCTGGAGTGGGGCAGGGGAATCCTACAATGAGCAGTTCTTC. The chain combines TRBV30 with TRBJ2-1; a possible D gene is TRBD1 (6 bases). The CDR3 consists of 15 residues. Looked up from germline, CDR1 is GTSNPN and CDR2 is SVGIG (reference sequence). V was pared by 1 base and J by 1 base, with 11 bases between.

The rearrangement links TRBV15 to TRBJ2-7, with a weak D call TRBD1 (5 bases). The germline V and J ends were trimmed by 3 bases and 5 bases, with 11 bases remaining between them. In germline, CDR1 is LNHNV, CDR2 YYDKDF (reference sequence). CDR3 size: 13 residues. Here the CDR3 reads CATSRGGAHEQYF. DNA of the CDR3: TGTGCCACCAGCAGGGGTGGGGCCCACGAGCAGTACTTC.

The CDR3 coding sequence is TGTGCCATCAATTGGACTAGCCATAGCCGATACAATGAGCAGTTCTTC. Protein product: CAINWTSHSRYNEQFF. The V gene is TRBV9, the J gene TRBJ2-1; 8 positions match TRBD2. Germline V gives CDR1 SGDLS, CDR2 YYNGEE. V dropped 9 bases and J dropped 4; count of bases not matched to a gene: 15. This CDR3 has 16 amino acids.

V and J are TRBV5-1 and TRBJ2-1; TRBD2 agrees at 7 bases. The germline V gene encodes CDR1 SGHRS and CDR2 YFSETQ. The CDR3 sequence is 16 residues long. The V segment lost 2 bases and the J segment 3 bases; nucleotides outside the gene matches: 8. The CDR3 region has the DNA TGCGCCAGCAGCTTTAGTGCGGGAGCCGTCTACAATGAGCAGTTCTTC. This codes for CASSFSAGAVYNEQFF.

This chain links TRBV5-4 with TRBJ1-2; D gene ambiguous. V dropped 3 bases and J dropped 8 bases, with 11 bases sitting between them. This CDR3 comprises 12 residues. Germline V gives CDR1 SGHNT, CDR2 YYREEE (reference sequence). The CDR3 sequence: CASSWAPGGYTF. The CDR3 DNA is TGTGCCAGCAGCTGGGCCCCCGGCGGCTACACCTTC. Full variable domain (rest looked up from reference TRBV5-4 and TRBJ1-2): ETGVTQSPTHLIKTRGQQVTLRCSSQSGHNTVSWYQQALGQGPQFIFQYYREEENGRGNFPPRFSGLQFPNYSSELNVNALELDDSALYLCASSWAPGGYTFGSGTRLTVV.

In its sample, this clone was seen a few times. The junction departs from the called germline gene at one end, perhaps through a read error. CDR3: CASRQVYKEGTEAFF. The CDR3 DNA reads TGCGCCAGCAGACAAGTTTACAAGGAGGGCACTGAAGCTTTCTTT. V gene TRBV4-3 combines with J gene TRBJ1-1; D gene uncertain. The CDR3 has 15 amino acids. Germline V CDR1 and CDR2: LGHNA, YSLEER.

V usage is TRBV4-1 and J usage is TRBJ2-1; 8 positions match TRBD2. V was pared by 0 bases and J by 2 bases, with 12 bases of the junction left unmatched. The CDR3 consists of 19 residues. Per germline, CDR1 MGHRA and CDR2 YSYEKL. CDR3 in amino acids: CASSQDSVASGFTYNEQFF. The DNA of the CDR3 is TGCGCCAGCAGCCAAGATAGTGTCGCTAGCGGGTTTACCTACAATGAGCAGTTCTTC.

The CDR3 region is CASSLGRGLGTDTQYF. The CDR3 DNA sequence: TGTGCCAGCAGTCTCGGGAGGGGTTTGGGCACAGATACGCAGTATTTT. The chain carries TRBV6-6 and TRBJ2-3; 8 positions agree with TRBD2. CDR1 is MNHNY and CDR2 is SVGAGI in the germline V gene (reference sequence). The CDR3 loop spans 16 amino acids. Losses at the gene ends were 5 bases for V and 1 base for J; bases not matched to a gene: 8.

This chain joins TRBV11-3 and TRBJ2-7; TRBD1 agrees at 8 bases. The CDR3 consists of 14 residues. V lost 1 base and J lost 3; bases outside the gene matches: 2. Per germline, CDR1 SGHNT and CDR2 YENEEA. CDR3 amino acids: CASSLGGQGYEQYF. DNA of the CDR3: TGTGCCAGCAGCTTAGGAGGACAGGGCTACGAGCAGTACTTC.

This clone was counted between two and nine times. One end of the junction does not line up with germline, which may come from a read error. The V call is TRBV6-6, the J call TRBJ2-3, with D perhaps TRBD2 (7 bases). In germline, CDR1 is MNHNY, CDR2 SVGAGI (reference sequence). This CDR3 spans 13 amino acids. CDR3 DNA: TGTGCCAGCATAGGGGGGGGCACAAATACGCAGTATTTT. Its protein product is CASIGGGTNTQYF.

This clone was counted a few times. CDR3 residues: CASSQDRNTEAFF. The CDR3 DNA reads as TGTGCCAGCAGCCAAGATAGAAACACTGAAGCTTTCTTT. The chain uses TRBV16 and TRBJ1-1; D is ambiguous. V lost 2 bases and J 2 bases, leaving 6 bases between the germline ends. Germline loops: CDR1 KGHSY, CDR2 FQNENV. The CDR3 loop spans 13 amino acids. Supplemented by reference TRBV16 and TRBJ1-1, the full variable domain reads GEEVAQTPKHLVRGEGQKAKLYCAPIKGHSYVFWYQQVLKNEFKFLISFQNENVFDETGMPKERFSAKCLPNSPCSLEIQATKLEDSAVYFCASSQDRNTEAFFGQGTRLTVV.

This clone was seen only a few times. The genes are TRBV28 and TRBJ1-1; TRBD1 is a possible D gene (6 bases). With 8 bases removed from V and 3 bases from J, the gap between germline ends came to 16 bases. This CDR3 has 14 amino acids. Germline V lookup: CDR1 MDHEN, CDR2 SYDVKM. CDR3 in DNA: TGTGCCAGCCACATAGGGGGACGGGACACTGAAGCTTTCTTT. Translated: CASHIGGRDTEAFF.

The rearrangement uses TRBV5-4 and TRBJ2-7; the D gene is possibly TRBD2 (6 bases). V lost 4 bases, J lost 3 bases, and 11 bases lay in between. The CDR3 totals 13 residues. From germline, CDR1 is SGHNT and CDR2 YYREEE (reference sequence). Written as DNA, the CDR3 is TGTGCCAGCAGCGGGACTGTTGACTACGAGCAGTACTTC. Residues: CASSGTVDYEQYF.

The sample holds a few counts of this clone. This chain links TRBV19 with TRBJ2-7; the match to TRBD1 covers 8 bases. There are 13 residues in the CDR3. From germline, CDR1 is LNHDA and CDR2 SQIVND (reference sequence). Trimming removed 5 bases from V and 3 bases from J; junction bases left unmatched: 3. CDR3 sequence (DNA): TGTGCCAGTAGTGGACAGGGTGACTACGAGCAGTACTTC. Its protein is CASSGQGDYEQYF.

This sequence joins TRBV4-3 and TRBJ2-4, with 7 bases that match TRBD1. Trimming removed 0 bases from V and 2 bases from J; junction bases left unmatched: 4. The CDR3 has 16 amino acids. Germline V lookup: CDR1 LGHNA, CDR2 YSLEER. The CDR3 sequence is CASSQDTRGSKNIQYF. Written as DNA, the CDR3 is TGCGCCAGCAGCCAAGATACCAGGGGGTCCAAAAACATTCAGTACTTC.

V and J are TRBV6-6 and TRBJ1-5, with no clear D. Trimming removed 5 bases from V and 3 bases from J, with 8 bases in between. The V gene's germline CDR1 is MNHNY and CDR2 SVGAGI (reference sequence). There are 13 residues in the CDR3. CDR3 loop: CASSPGYNQPQHF. CDR3 sequence (DNA): TGTGCCAGCAGTCCGGGGTACAATCAGCCCCAGCATTTT.

This clone was counted a few times. The chain is built from TRBV29-1 and TRBJ2-7, with 10 bases matching TRBD2. The ends lost 5 bases at V and 3 bases at J; junction bases unmatched: 4. Per the germline V gene, CDR1 is SQVTM and CDR2 is ANQGSEA. This CDR3 contains 13 residues. CDR3 coding DNA: TGCAGCGTTCGTTTAGCGGGAGGCTACGAGCAGTACTTC. Translating gives CSVRLAGGYEQYF.

This clone has just a few counts. This rearrangement joins TRBV7-2 to TRBJ2-1; 10 bases align to TRBD2. This CDR3 comprises 16 residues. The germline V gene has CDR1 SGHTA and CDR2 FQGNSA. With 8 bases clipped from V and 7 bases from J, the junction kept 14 bases outside the gene matches. CDR3 region: CASFKTFSGGANEQFF. The CDR3, as DNA: TGTGCCAGCTTCAAAACGTTCAGCGGGGGGGCAAATGAGCAGTTCTTC.

This clone was counted between two and nine times. J is TRBJ1-1 and V is TRBV2; unclear D gene. V lost 5 bases and J lost 6, with 7 bases in between. The CDR3 is 11 amino acids. Germline values: CDR1 SNHLY, CDR2 FYNNEI. In nucleotides, the CDR3 is TGTGCCAGCAGTATACGCGCTGAAGCTTTCTTT. Translating gives CASSIRAEAFF.

This chain joins TRBV7-3 and TRBJ2-2; 8 bases are shared with TRBD2. The CDR3 length is 16 residues. Germline V lookup: CDR1 SGHTA, CDR2 FQGTGA. Trimming cost V 5 bases and J 5 bases; bases outside gene matches: 10. For the CDR3, the DNA is TGTGCCAGCAGCCCGGGGGGGACCGCGGCAACCGGGGAGCTGTTTTTT. It is translated as CASSPGGTAATGELFF.

The rearrangement links TRBV25-1 to TRBJ1-2; 7 bases are shared with TRBD1. J was trimmed by 2 bases and V by 3 bases; bases with no gene match: 9. The length of the CDR3 is 16 residues. CDR1 MGHDK and CDR2 SYGVNS come from the germline V gene. Here the CDR3 reads CASSDPRQGSNYGYTF. The CDR3 bases are TGTGCCAGCAGTGACCCGAGACAGGGCTCGAACTATGGCTACACCTTC.